This T cell receptor beta chain was sequenced during a study of vaccination and CD4 T cells after COVID-19. With the Oncomine TCR Beta short-read assay, DNA from cultured CD4+ T cells was sequenced. TCRdb redid the calling of the PCR reads with MiXCR, one entry per CDR3 protein. This table has around 19,000 distinct CDR3 sequences, 45% to 50% appearing once. This CDR3 has 14 amino acids. The junction had 5 bases not matched to a gene; V was cut back by 1 base and J by 4 bases. Germline assignment: CDR1 DFQATT and CDR2 SNEGSKA (reference sequence). Points from the study as a whole: Researchers report that a median about 89% of reactive clones in convalescent patients surfaced only post-vaccination. Vaccine-specific clones in convalescent patients were spike mono-reactive in 304 of 307 cases.

Regarding this clonotype: The antigen is not known.

Treatment of the sample: approximately 9-day PBMC culture with coronavirus spike peptide pools or control peptides (ViraFEST assay). TCR sequencing followed the expansion of antigen-specific T cells with peptide pools in ViraFEST. PBMCs were cultured at fewer than 2.5 million per well with approximately 9.3 IU/ml IL-2 and 10 ug/ml peptide pools. The chain links TRBV20-1 to TRBJ2-7, with 9 bases aligning to TRBD1. The sample was CD4+ T cells from blood, cultured in vitro. This receptor was obtained from a human donor who had recovered from COVID-19. The CDR3 sequence is CSARGPGQGYEQYF. CDR3 bases: TGCAGTGCTAGAGGGCCGGGACAGGGATACGAGCAGTACTTC.